This TCR beta chain is drawn from a study of T-cell memory formation after mild COVID-19. MiXCR was run by TCRdb on the 5' RACE reads, yielding one entry per CDR3 protein. This sample has around 300,000 distinct CDR3 sequences; around 8% occur once, and the top ten carry 22%. The study, taken as a whole, reports: CD4/CD8 balance characterized clones contracting day 15 to 85, and CD4+ skew characterized later expanders.

This clonotype has a handful of counts. The antigen is undetermined. CDR3 size: 15 residues. The ends lost 1 base at V and 9 bases at J; junction bases unmatched: 8. CDR1 is MNHEY and CDR2 is SMNVEV in the germline V gene (reference sequence). The sequence was obtained from a man between 18 and 29 years old who had mild COVID-19 (a few samples of this study predate the infection). Cell type and time point are not known. The J gene is TRBJ2-5, the V gene TRBV27; 10 positions match TRBD2. Sequencing input: PBMCs or a T cell subset sorted from them (not recorded which). The CDR3 sequence: CASSLWASGGTAQYF. For the CDR3, the DNA is TGTGCCAGCAGTTTATGGGCTAGCGGGGGAACGGCCCAGTACTTC.